The present entry profiles one TCR beta chain with its context. Ten or more counts support this clonotype. This receptor's antigen is unknown. No base-level quality is on record; no much larger clone is a single base apart. The trim is 2 bases for V and 2 bases for J, with a gap of 4 bases between the germline ends. Including cysteine and phenylalanine, the CDR3 has 12 amino acids. Only the CDR3 portion is preserved as DNA: 36 bases, with reading frame beginning at the first base. Via the germline V gene (reference sequence), CDR1 is GTSNPN and CDR2 SVGIG. Library generation was performed with RACE. Instrument used: NextSeq 500. During library preparation, unique molecular identifiers were attached to individual cDNA molecules so that TCRs could be counted quantitatively and reproducibly. From each blood RNA sample, both TCR alpha and TCR beta chains were sequenced. On the authors' methods: The median number of TCRs per sample was roughly 98,000, ranging from about 20,000 to 690,600. V, J and CDR3 annotation of the TCR reads was carried out using the Decombinator software suite. For PS versus PT1 abundance plots, all samples were subsampled to the same number of TCRs (28,000). TCRs were defined as expanded if absent before sensitization and observed at least eight times at the 2-week time point. The public reads were reanalyzed by TCRdb: fastp trimming at Q25, MiXCR alignment, in-frame beta chains only. Every CDR3 protein is listed once, alongside the most common genes and DNA of its rows. In this record, the V and J calls reflect TCRdb's handling and not the investigators' own analysis. Recorded for this sample are over 95,000 distinct CDR3 sequences; approximately 13% of them occurred a single time. The top ten clonotypes cover approximately 2.1% of the sample.

This specimen belongs to a study of human T cells and chemical hapten exposure (dated by TCRdb to the early 2020s). Regarding the complete study: For sensitization, 2% DPC in acetone was applied to a roughly 2 cm by roughly 2 cm area of upper inner arm skin. Patient blood was sampled pre-sensitization (week 0) and at 2, 6 and about 24 weeks after DPC sensitization. Patients additionally received weekly therapeutic DPC doses to the scalp throughout the roughly 24-week study period. The libraries were sequenced as a pool, and the TCR yield per sample differed mostly because of small variations in library volumes within the pool. Patch testing was done on the upper back using Finn chambers containing 0.01% DPC, and results were scored after 6 days according to International Contact Dermatitis Research Group standards. This study followed changes in the peripheral blood TCR repertoire in vivo during primary and secondary sensitization of alopecia patients to the hapten diphenylcyclopropenone (DPC). Approximately 28 alopecia patients provided blood for TCR sequencing at one to four time points (pre-sensitization, 2, 6 and 24 weeks). Most of the patients in the cohort were female, and the cohort covered alopecia areata with under or over 50% scalp involvement, alopecia totalis and alopecia universalis. Summary of the overall study and its limitations: DPC sensitization did not change the number of TCRs with a frequency above 1 in 1000, and there was no evidence of changes in global repertoire structure. Repeated subsampling changed both the strength of the expansion versus patch-test correlation and the threshold at which that correlation became significant. Patch test score correlated positively with the number of PT1 expanded TCRs, reaching significance at thresholds 8, 16 and 32 but not at 4. Compared with pre-sensitization or healthy control sets, expanded TCRs formed significantly more large CDR3 similarity clusters, which is consistent with antigen-driven responses. Alopecia, a presumed autoimmune disease, was present in all patients, so the immune response of the patients might differ from that of healthy individuals.

Sample time point, as interpreted from the label and publication: patch test 1, 2 weeks after DPC sensitization. The treatment or condition label for this specimen denotes: therapeutic diphenylcyclopropenone sensitization with weekly scalp DPC. At every patch-test visit, the blood draw took place before the patch test was put on. Eligible patients were aged 18 to 70, diagnosed with alopecia, deemed suitable for DPC therapy, and excluded if pregnant. Unfractionated whole blood was collected in Tempus Blood RNA tubes, and total RNA was extracted from that blood. In this chain, TRBV30 is recombined with TRBJ1-3, with no D gene named confidently. The sequence came from a woman between 40 and 55 years old with alopecia areata. Some clones in this sample may be carry-over from other donors' samples. This specimen was whole blood, taken in connection with sensitization to the hapten diphenylcyclopropenone (DPC). The CDR3 has the sequence CAWSRPGNTIYF. The DNA is as follows: TGTGCCTGGAGTAGACCTGGAAACACCATATATTTT.